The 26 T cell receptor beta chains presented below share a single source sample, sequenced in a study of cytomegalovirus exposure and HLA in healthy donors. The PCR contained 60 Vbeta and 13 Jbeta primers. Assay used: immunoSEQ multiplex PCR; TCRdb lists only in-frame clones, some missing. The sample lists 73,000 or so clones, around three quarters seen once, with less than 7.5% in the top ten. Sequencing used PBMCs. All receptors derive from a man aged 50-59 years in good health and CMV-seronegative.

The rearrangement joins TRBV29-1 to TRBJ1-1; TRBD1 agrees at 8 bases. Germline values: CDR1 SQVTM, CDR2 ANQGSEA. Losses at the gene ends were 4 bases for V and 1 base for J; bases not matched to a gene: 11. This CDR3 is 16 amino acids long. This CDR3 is CSVARQGSITNTEAFF. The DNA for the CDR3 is TGCAGCGTTGCAAGACAGGGGTCGATAACGAACACTGAAGCTTTCTTT.

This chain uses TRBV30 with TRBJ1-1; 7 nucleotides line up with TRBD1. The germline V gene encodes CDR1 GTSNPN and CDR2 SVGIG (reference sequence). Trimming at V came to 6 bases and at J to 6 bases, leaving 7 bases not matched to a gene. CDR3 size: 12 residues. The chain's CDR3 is CACDRVRAEAFF. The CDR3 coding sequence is TGTGCCTGTGACAGGGTTCGGGCTGAAGCTTTCTTT.

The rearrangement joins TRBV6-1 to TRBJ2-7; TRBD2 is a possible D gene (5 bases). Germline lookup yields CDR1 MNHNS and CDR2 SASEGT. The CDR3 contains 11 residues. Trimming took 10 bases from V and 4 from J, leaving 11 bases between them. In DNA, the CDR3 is TGTGCCACCGATCGGGGATACGAGCAGTACTTC. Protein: CATDRGYEQYF.

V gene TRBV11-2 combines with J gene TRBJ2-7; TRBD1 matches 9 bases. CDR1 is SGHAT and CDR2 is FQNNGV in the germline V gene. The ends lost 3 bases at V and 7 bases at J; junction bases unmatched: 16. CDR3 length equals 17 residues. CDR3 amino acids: CASSFFLPGQGFEEQYF. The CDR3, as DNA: TGTGCCAGCAGCTTTTTTCTACCGGGACAGGGTTTCGAGGAGCAGTACTTC.

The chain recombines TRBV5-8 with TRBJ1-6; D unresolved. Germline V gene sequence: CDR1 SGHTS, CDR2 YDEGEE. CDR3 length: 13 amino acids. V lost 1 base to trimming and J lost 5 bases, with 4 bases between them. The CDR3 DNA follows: TGTGCCAGCAGCTTGCAGGATAATTCACCCCTCCACTTT. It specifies CASSLQDNSPLHF.

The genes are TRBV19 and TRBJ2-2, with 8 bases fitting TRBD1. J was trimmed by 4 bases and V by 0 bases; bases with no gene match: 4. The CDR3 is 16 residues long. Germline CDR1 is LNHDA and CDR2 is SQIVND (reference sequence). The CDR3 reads CASSIDRGPGTGELFF. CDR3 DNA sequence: TGTGCCAGTAGTATAGACAGGGGGCCAGGCACCGGGGAGCTGTTTTTT. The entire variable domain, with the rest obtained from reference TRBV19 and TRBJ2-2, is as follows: DGGITQSPKYLFRKEGQNVTLSCEQNLNHDAMYWYRQDPGQGLRLIYYSQIVNDFQKGDIAEGYSVSREKKESFPLTVTSAQKNPTAFYLCASSIDRGPGTGELFFGEGSRLTVL.

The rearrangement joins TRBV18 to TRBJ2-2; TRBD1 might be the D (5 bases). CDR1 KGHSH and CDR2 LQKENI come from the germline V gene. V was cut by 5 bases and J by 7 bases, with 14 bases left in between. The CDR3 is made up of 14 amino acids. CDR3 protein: CASSSRQSDGELFF. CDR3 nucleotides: TGTGCCAGCTCATCGCGACAGTCTGACGGGGAGCTGTTTTTT.

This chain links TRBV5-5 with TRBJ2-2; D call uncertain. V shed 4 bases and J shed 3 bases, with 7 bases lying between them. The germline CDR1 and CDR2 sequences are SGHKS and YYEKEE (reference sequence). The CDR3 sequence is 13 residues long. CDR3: CASSGLDTGELFF. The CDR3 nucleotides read TGTGCCAGCAGCGGGCTCGACACCGGGGAGCTGTTTTTT. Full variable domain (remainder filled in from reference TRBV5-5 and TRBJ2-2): DAGVTQSPTHLIKTRGQQVTLRCSPISGHKSVSWYQQVLGQGPQFIFQYYEKEERGRGNFPDRFSARQFPNYSSELNVNALLLGDSALYLCASSGLDTGELFFGEGSRLTVL.

The DNA of the CDR3 is TGTGCCAGCAGCTTAGTTGCGGGAGTGAATACCCAGTACTTC. Amino acids: CASSLVAGVNTQYF. The chain has TRBV7-9 and TRBJ2-5; 7 nucleotides agree with TRBD2. Per germline, CDR1 SEHNR and CDR2 FQNEAQ (reference sequence). There are 14 residues in the CDR3. V was pared by 1 base and J by 8 bases, with 7 bases of the junction left unmatched.

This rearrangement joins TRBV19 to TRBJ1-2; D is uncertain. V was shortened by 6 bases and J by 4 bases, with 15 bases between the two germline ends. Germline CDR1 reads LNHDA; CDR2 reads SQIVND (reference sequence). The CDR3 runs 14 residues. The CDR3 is CASSPGAGVYGYTF. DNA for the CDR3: TGTGCCAGTAGCCCTGGCGCCGGGGTCTATGGCTACACCTTC.

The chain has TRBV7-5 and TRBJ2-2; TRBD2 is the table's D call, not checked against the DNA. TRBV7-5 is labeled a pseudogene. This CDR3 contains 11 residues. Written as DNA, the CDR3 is TGTGCCAGAACCCCGGCCGGGGAGCTGTTTTTT. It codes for CARTPAGELFF.

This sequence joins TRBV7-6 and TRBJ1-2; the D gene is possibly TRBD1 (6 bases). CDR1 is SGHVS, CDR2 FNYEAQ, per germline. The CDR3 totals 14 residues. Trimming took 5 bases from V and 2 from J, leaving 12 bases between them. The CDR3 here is CASSPSDRNYGYTF. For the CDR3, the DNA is TGTGCCAGCAGCCCCTCGGACAGAAACTATGGCTACACCTTC.

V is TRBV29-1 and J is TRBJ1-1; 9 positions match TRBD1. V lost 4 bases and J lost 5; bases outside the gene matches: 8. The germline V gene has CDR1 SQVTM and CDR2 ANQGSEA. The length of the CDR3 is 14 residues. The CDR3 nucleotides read TGCAGCGTTGTTAAGGGACAGGGTAAAACTGAAGCTTTCTTT. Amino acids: CSVVKGQGKTEAFF. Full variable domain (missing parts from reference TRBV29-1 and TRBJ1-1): SAVISQKPSRDICQRGTSLTIQCQVDSQVTMMFWYRQQPGQSLTLIATANQGSEATYESGFVIDKFPISRPNLTFSTLTVSNMSPEDSSIYLCSVVKGQGKTEAFFGQGTRLTVV.

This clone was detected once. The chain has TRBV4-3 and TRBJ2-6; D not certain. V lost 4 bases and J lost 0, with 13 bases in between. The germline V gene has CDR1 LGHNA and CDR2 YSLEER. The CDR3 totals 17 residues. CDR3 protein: CASSPDPAASGANVLTF. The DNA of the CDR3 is TGCGCCAGCAGCCCTGATCCGGCGGCCTCTGGGGCCAACGTCCTGACTTTC.

CDR3 amino acids: CASSPGLAGLAYEQYF. CDR3 nucleotide sequence: TGCGCCAGCAGCCCGGGACTAGCGGGTCTCGCCTACGAGCAGTACTTC. This chain uses TRBV5-1 with TRBJ2-5, with 12 bases that match TRBD2. The tail of the sequence fits TRBJ2-7 better, so the J call may be wrong. The CDR3 is 16 amino acids. The germline V gene encodes CDR1 SGHRS and CDR2 YFSETQ.

In DNA form, the CDR3 reads TGTGCCAGCAGCCTGGGCCACGGGGGGGGGAACACTGAAGCTTTCTTT. This translates into CASSLGHGGGNTEAFF. The chain carries TRBV7-8 and TRBJ1-1, with TRBD1 as a possible D gene (5 bases). V was shortened by 5 bases and J by 1 base, with 17 bases between the two germline ends. The CDR3 contains 16 residues. The germline V gene encodes CDR1 SGHVS and CDR2 FQNEAQ. The entire variable domain, with the rest obtained from reference TRBV7-8 and TRBJ1-1, is as follows: GAGVSQSPRYKVAKRGQDVALRCDPISGHVSLFWYQQALGQGPEFLTYFQNEAQLDKSGLPSDRFFAERPEGSVSTLKIQRTQQEDSAVYLCASSLGHGGGNTEAFFGQGTRLTVV.

The CDR3 coding sequence is TGTGCCAGCAACATGAAACGGGACGAGCAGTACTTC. Its translation: CASNMKRDEQYF. The gene calls are TRBV6-1 and TRBJ2-7; D not certain. The CDR3 sequence is 12 residues long. V shed 7 bases and J shed 5 bases, with 12 bases lying between them. The V gene's germline CDR1 is MNHNS and CDR2 SASEGT.

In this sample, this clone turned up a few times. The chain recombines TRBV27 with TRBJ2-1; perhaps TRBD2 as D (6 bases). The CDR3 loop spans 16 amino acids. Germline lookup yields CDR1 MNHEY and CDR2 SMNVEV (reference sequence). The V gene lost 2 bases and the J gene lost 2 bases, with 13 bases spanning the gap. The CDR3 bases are TGTGCCAGCAGTTTACCCCCGACTAGAGCCTACAATGAGCAGTTCTTC. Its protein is CASSLPPTRAYNEQFF.

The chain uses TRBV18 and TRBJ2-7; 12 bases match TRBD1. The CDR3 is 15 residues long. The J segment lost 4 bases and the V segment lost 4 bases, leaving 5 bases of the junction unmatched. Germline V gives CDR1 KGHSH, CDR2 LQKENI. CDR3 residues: CASSLGGQGAYEQYF. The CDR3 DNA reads TGTGCCAGCTCACTCGGGGGACAGGGGGCTTACGAGCAGTACTTC.

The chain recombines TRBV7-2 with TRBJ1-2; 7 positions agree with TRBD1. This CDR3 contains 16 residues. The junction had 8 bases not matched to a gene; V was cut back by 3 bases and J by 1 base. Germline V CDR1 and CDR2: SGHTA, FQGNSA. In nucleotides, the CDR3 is TGTGCCAGCAGCTTGGGACAGATGCTTTATAACTATGGCTACACCTTC. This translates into CASSLGQMLYNYGYTF.

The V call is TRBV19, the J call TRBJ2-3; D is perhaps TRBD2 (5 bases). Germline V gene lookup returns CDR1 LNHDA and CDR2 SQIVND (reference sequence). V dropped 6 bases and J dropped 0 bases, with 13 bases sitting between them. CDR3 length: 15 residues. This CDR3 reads CASRGLRGSTDTQYF. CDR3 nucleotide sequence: TGTGCCAGTAGGGGGTTAAGAGGGAGCACAGATACGCAGTATTTT.

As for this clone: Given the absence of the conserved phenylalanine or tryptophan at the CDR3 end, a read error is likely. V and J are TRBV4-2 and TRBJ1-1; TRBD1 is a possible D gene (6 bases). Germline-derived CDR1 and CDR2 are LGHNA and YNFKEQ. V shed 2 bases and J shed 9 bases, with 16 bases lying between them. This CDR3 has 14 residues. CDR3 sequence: CASSQTGSSQKAFL. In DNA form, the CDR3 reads TGTGCCAGCAGCCAAACAGGGTCGTCTCAGAAAGCTTTCCTT.

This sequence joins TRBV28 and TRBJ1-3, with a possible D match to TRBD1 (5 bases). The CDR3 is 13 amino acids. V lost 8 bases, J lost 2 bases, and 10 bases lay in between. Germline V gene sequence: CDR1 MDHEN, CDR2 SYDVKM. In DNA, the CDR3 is TGTGCCAGCCAGGACACACCTGGAAACACCATATATTTT. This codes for CASQDTPGNTIYF. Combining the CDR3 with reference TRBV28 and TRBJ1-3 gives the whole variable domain DVKVTQSSRYLVKRTGEKVFLECVQDMDHENMFWYRQDPGLGLRLIYFSYDVKMKEKGDIPEGYSVSREKKERFSLILESASTNQTSMYLCASQDTPGNTIYFGEGSWLTVV.

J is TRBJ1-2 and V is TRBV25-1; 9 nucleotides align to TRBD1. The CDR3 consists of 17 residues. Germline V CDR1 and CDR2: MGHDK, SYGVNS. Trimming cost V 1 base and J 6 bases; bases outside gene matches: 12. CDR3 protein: CASSEFLTDRGNDGYTF. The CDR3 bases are TGTGCCAGCAGTGAATTTCTCACGGACAGGGGTAATGATGGCTACACCTTC.

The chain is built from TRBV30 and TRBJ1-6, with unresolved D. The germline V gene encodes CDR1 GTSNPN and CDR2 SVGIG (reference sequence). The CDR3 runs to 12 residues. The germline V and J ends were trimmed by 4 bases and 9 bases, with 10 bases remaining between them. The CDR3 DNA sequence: TGTGCCTGGACCCCCGGCGGTTCACCCCTCCACTTT. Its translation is CAWTPGGSPLHF.

The CDR3 reads CASSQGLSDGYTF. The CDR3, as DNA: TGTGCCAGCAGTCAGGGGCTTTCTGATGGCTACACCTTC. This sequence joins TRBV6-5 and TRBJ1-2, with D tentatively TRBD1 (6 bases). CDR3 size: 13 residues. Germline CDR1 MNHEY, CDR2 SVGAGI. Trimming stripped 5 bases from V and 6 bases from J, with 13 bases between.